These T cell receptor beta chains were read from a single sample in a study of control samples from healthy donors and cancer patients. The protocol was immunoSEQ multiplex PCR, while the TCRdb copy is restricted to in-frame clones and leaves out a portion. The data contain 75,000 to 100,000 clones, under 90% of them singletons. Sequenced material: blood. The source is a man in his fifties or sixties in good health. Both conserved end residues are part of each CDR3. Fields, in order: clone size, V gene, D gene, J gene, CDR3 protein, CDR3 DNA. The D gene is left open where the match is weak. Expanded clones are given a class, and other clones once, few, many or no size at all.

>-|TRBV27|-|TRBJ1-2
CASSLRASYTGGYTF
TGTGCCAGCAGTTTACGGGCATCCTACACTGGTGGCTACACCTTC
>-|TRBV15|TRBD1|TRBJ2-7
CATRKDRGYEQYF
TGTGCCACCAGGAAAGACAGGGGCTACGAGCAGTACTTC
>-|TRBV10-1|-|TRBJ2-7
CASSEWPTAYEQYF
TGCGCCAGCAGTGAATGGCCCACAGCCTACGAGCAGTACTTC
>-|TRBV15|-|TRBJ2-5
CATSRSIASGAETQYF
TGTGCCACCAGCAGAAGCATAGCCTCAGGGGCAGAGACCCAGTACTTC
>-|TRBV9|TRBD2|TRBJ2-3
CASSVGAAGGSTDTQYF
TGTGCCAGCAGCGTAGGAGCAGCGGGGGGGAGCACAGATACGCAGTATTTT
>-|TRBV19|-|TRBJ1-1
CASRTDWLAEAFF
TGTGCCAGTAGAACGGACTGGTTGGCTGAAGCTTTCTTT
>-|TRBV4-2|-|TRBJ1-1
CASSQGNRENTEAFF
TGTGCCAGCAGCCAGGGGAACAGGGAGAACACTGAAGCTTTCTTT
>-|TRBV6-5|TRBD1|TRBJ1-6
CASSPQGTANSPLHF
TGTGCCAGCAGTCCCCAGGGGACAGCGAATTCACCCCTCCACTTT
>once|TRBV5-6|TRBD2|TRBJ2-1
CASSLRGGASGGTYNEQFF
TGTGCCAGCAGCTTGCGGGGCGGCGCAAGCGGGGGGACTTACAATGAGCAGTTCTTC
>-|TRBV7-9|TRBD2|TRBJ2-4
CASSAGGRNIQYF
TGTGCCAGCAGCGCGGGGGGGCGTAACATTCAGTACTTC
>-|TRBV6-5|-|TRBJ1-1
CASSGQYTEAFF
TGTGCCAGCAGCGGACAGTACACTGAAGCTTTCTTT
>-|TRBV6-6|-|TRBJ1-5
CASSYPGNQPQHF
TGTGCCAGCAGTTATCCAGGGAATCAGCCCCAGCATTTT
>-|TRBV18|TRBD1|TRBJ1-1
CASSPFGTGGTGNTEAFF
TGTGCCAGCTCACCCTTTGGGACAGGGGGTACCGGCAACACTGAAGCTTTCTTT
>few|TRBV5-4|TRBD2|TRBJ2-3
CASSFVAGGSDTQYF
TGTGCCAGCAGCTTTGTAGCGGGGGGATCAGATACGCAGTATTTT
>-|TRBV24-1|-|TRBJ2-5
CATSLGGEETQYF
TGTGCCACCAGTCTAGGCGGGGAAGAGACCCAGTACTTC
>-|TRBV6-5|TRBD1|TRBJ1-4
CASSKGAGENEKLFF
TGTGCCAGCAGTAAGGGGGCAGGGGAGAATGAAAAACTGTTTTTT
>-|TRBV3-1/TRBV3-2|TRBD1|TRBJ1-2
CASSQGQGAFYYGYTF
TGTGCCAGCAGCCAAGGGCAGGGGGCTTTCTACTATGGCTACACCTTC
>-|TRBV12-3/TRBV12-4|-|TRBJ2-4
CASSFVGWNIQYF
TGTGCCAGCAGTTTTGTGGGGTGGAACATTCAGTACTTC
>-|TRBV6-5|TRBD1|TRBJ1-2
CASTRDRGTGYTF
TGTGCCAGCACCAGGGACAGGGGTACGGGCTACACCTTC
>-|TRBV6-1|-|TRBJ1-2
CASSEGGGYTF
TGTGCCAGCAGTGAAGGCGGGGGCTACACCTTC
>-|TRBV14|-|TRBJ2-3
CASSQDLVVGDTQYF
TGTGCCAGCAGCCAAGATCTGGTAGTAGGCGATACGCAGTATTTT
>-|TRBV12-5|-|TRBJ2-7
CASGPGMGGHEQYF
TGTGCTAGTGGCCCTGGGATGGGGGGGCACGAGCAGTACTTC
>-|TRBV6-5|-|TRBJ2-3
CASSLRLAGNTQYF
TGTGCCAGCAGTCTTCGGCTAGCAGGCAATACGCAGTATTTT
>-|TRBV5-6|-|TRBJ1-6
CASSLVGVPSDNSPLHF
TGTGCCAGCAGCTTGGTTGGGGTTCCCTCAGATAATTCACCCCTCCACTTT
>few|TRBV27|TRBD1|TRBJ2-5
CASSPGQFQETQYF
TGTGCCAGCAGTCCGGGACAGTTCCAAGAGACCCAGTACTTC
>-|TRBV11-2|TRBD2|TRBJ2-1
CASSFSGGGDNEQFF
TGTGCCAGCAGCTTTAGCGGGGGGGGCGACAATGAGCAGTTCTTC
>once|TRBV5-1|-|TRBJ2-3
CASSLALATDTQYF
TGCGCCAGCAGCTTGGCCCTAGCGACAGATACGCAGTATTTT
>-|TRBV27|-|TRBJ2-7
CASSFQGLIQYEQYF
TGTGCCAGCAGTTTCCAGGGGTTAATTCAATACGAGCAGTACTTC
>-|TRBV11-3|TRBD1|TRBJ2-3
CASSPWDRGIDTQYF
TGTGCCAGCAGCCCCTGGGACAGGGGGATAGATACGCAGTATTTT
>once|TRBV5-6|TRBD1|TRBJ1-1
CASSYQQGKEAFF
TGTGCCAGCAGCTACCAACAGGGGAAGGAAGCTTTCTTT
>-|TRBV7-3|TRBD2|TRBJ2-2
CASSPQGTTNTGELFF
TGTGCCAGCAGCCCCCAAGGGACTACGAACACCGGGGAGCTGTTTTTT
>once|TRBV18|-|TRBJ2-1
CASSGLGGLGEQFF
TGTGCCAGCTCAGGCCTTGGGGGATTAGGTGAGCAGTTCTTC
>-|TRBV27|-|TRBJ2-3
CASSLRSTVPLDTQYF
TGTGCCAGCAGTTTACGCTCCACTGTCCCCCTTGATACGCAGTATTTT
>-|TRBV2|-|TRBJ1-2
CASRSRGAEGYTF
TGTGCCAGCAGGAGTAGGGGGGCAGAGGGCTACACCTTC
>-|TRBV6-5|TRBD1|TRBJ1-2
CASRETGGYSGYTF
TGTGCCAGCAGGGAGACAGGGGGCTACTCTGGCTACACCTTC
>-|TRBV10-1|-|TRBJ1-6
CASSPPQRPQNSPLHF
TGCGCCAGCAGTCCCCCACAGAGACCCCAAAATTCACCCCTCCACTTT
>-|TRBV19|-|TRBJ1-5
CASSIGPGGGQPQHF
TGTGCCAGTAGTATAGGCCCCGGGGGAGGCCAGCCCCAGCATTTT
>-|TRBV14|-|TRBJ1-2
CASSQGRHYTF
TGCGCCAGCAGCCAGGGGCGGCACTACACCTTC
>-|TRBV6-4|TRBD1|TRBJ2-3
CASSEGTVTTDTQYF
TGTGCCAGCAGTGAAGGGACAGTTACCACAGATACGCAGTATTTT
>-|TRBV11-3|-|TRBJ1-4
CASSPEGKLGEKLFF
TGTGCCAGCAGCCCTGAGGGGAAATTGGGAGAAAAACTGTTTTTT
>-|TRBV11-2|TRBD2|TRBJ2-1
CASSLTGGRYNEQFF
TGTGCCAGCAGCTTAACGGGGGGAAGGTACAATGAGCAGTTCTTC
>-|TRBV14|-|TRBJ1-6
CASSHGTLGSPLHF
TGTGCCAGCAGCCATGGGACCCTTGGATCACCCCTCCACTTT
>-|TRBV6-5|TRBD2|TRBJ2-7
CASSPWAGGSYEQYF
TGTGCCAGTAGTCCCTGGGCGGGGGGTTCCTACGAGCAGTACTTC
>-|TRBV25-1|-|TRBJ2-7
CASGDATYEQYF
TGTGCCAGCGGGGACGCGACCTACGAGCAGTACTTC
>-|TRBV6-6|-|TRBJ1-1
CASSLSGLNTEAFF
TGTGCCAGCAGTTTATCCGGACTGAACACTGAAGCTTTCTTT
>-|TRBV30|-|TRBJ1-4
CAWSEAAEKLFF
TGTGCCTGGAGTGAGGCGGCTGAAAAACTGTTTTTT
>few|TRBV5-1|-|TRBJ1-1
CASSLGTLMNTEAFF
TGCGCCAGCAGCTTGGGGACCCTAATGAACACTGAAGCTTTCTTT
>-|TRBV3-1/TRBV3-2|TRBD2|TRBJ2-5
CASSHSSGLGAQYF
TGTGCCAGCAGCCATTCTAGCGGGCTCGGGGCCCAGTACTTC
>-|TRBV29-1|-|TRBJ1-1
CSAGRQGPLNTEAFF
TGCAGCGCCGGCCGTCAGGGGCCCTTGAACACTGAAGCTTTCTTT
>-|TRBV3-1/TRBV3-2|-|TRBJ1-2
CASSQENSGYTF
TGTGCCAGCAGCCAAGAAAACTCGGGGTACACCTTC
>few|TRBV7-7|TRBD2|TRBJ2-1
CASSPGTSGGFDEQFF
TGTGCCAGCAGCCCGGGGACTAGCGGGGGGTTCGATGAGCAGTTCTTC
>-|TRBV5-5|-|TRBJ1-6
CASSPALNSPLHF
TGTGCCAGCAGCCCCGCCCTAAATTCACCCCTCCACTTT
>-|TRBV7-9|-|TRBJ1-3
CASSLGSTGGGNTIYF
TGTGCCAGCAGCTTGGGATCGACAGGTGGAGGAAACACCATATATTTT
>-|TRBV3-1/TRBV3-2|-|TRBJ2-7
CASSKGLVEQYF
TGTGCCAGCAGCAAAGGATTAGTCGAGCAGTACTTC
>-|TRBV10-2|TRBD2|TRBJ2-3
CASRIAGPTDTQYF
TGCGCCAGCAGAATAGCGGGACCCACAGATACGCAGTATTTT
>-|TRBV15|-|TRBJ2-7
CATSREGHEQYF
TGTGCCACCAGCAGAGAGGGCCACGAGCAGTACTTC
>few|TRBV7-2|-|TRBJ1-6
CASSLPGLSPLHF
TGTGCCAGCAGCTTACCAGGGCTTTCACCCCTCCACTTT